This entry lists 18 T cell receptor beta chains sequenced from one sample in a study of blood T cell repertoires in COVID-19. Assay: immunoSEQ multiplex PCR; the TCRdb copy retains only in-frame clones and omits some. The sample lists 250,000 to 350,000 clones, 80% to 90% seen once, with roughly 6.3% in the top ten. What was sequenced was peripheral blood. These receptors were collected from a woman aged 45-60 years with COVID-19, enrolled during active disease.

The rearrangement uses TRBV5-4 and TRBJ2-1; TRBD1 matches 11 bases. V lost 4 bases and J lost 2; bases outside the gene matches: 2. The CDR3 sequence is 15 residues long. Germline-derived CDR1 and CDR2 are SGHNT and YYREEE (reference sequence). CDR3 sequence reads: CASSKDRGPYNEQFF. The CDR3, as DNA: TGTGCCAGCAGCAAGGACAGGGGGCCCTACAATGAGCAGTTCTTC.

V usage is TRBV30 and J usage is TRBJ2-3, with D tentatively TRBD1 (5 bases). With 0 bases removed from V and 4 bases from J, the gap between germline ends came to 17 bases. Germline lookup yields CDR1 GTSNPN and CDR2 SVGIG (reference sequence). The CDR3 covers 16 residues. CDR3 protein: CAWSVGVLYDSDTQYF. The CDR3 coding sequence is TGTGCCTGGAGTGTAGGGGTTCTGTACGATTCAGATACGCAGTATTTT.

The gene calls are TRBV20-1 and TRBJ2-3; perhaps TRBD2 as D (6 bases). The CDR3 is 17 residues long. The germline V gene encodes CDR1 DFQATT and CDR2 SNEGSKA (reference sequence). Trimming cost V 3 bases and J 3 bases, with 22 bases left between them. The CDR3 coding sequence is TGCAGTGCTAGTCATTTCCTCGTGACTAGTATGACAGATACGCAGTATTTT. This codes for CSASHFLVTSMTDTQYF.

The chain recombines TRBV5-1 with TRBJ2-2, with 7 bases matching TRBD1. The V gene end was trimmed by 6 bases and the J gene end by 1 base; junction bases not matched to a gene: 6. This CDR3 contains 15 residues. Germline V gene lookup returns CDR1 SGHRS and CDR2 YFSETQ. The CDR3, as DNA: TGCGCCAGCATCCGGGACAGTAAGAACACCGGGGAGCTGTTTTTT. Translating it yields CASIRDSKNTGELFF. Complete variable domain (other parts from reference TRBV5-1 and TRBJ2-2): KAGVTQTPRYLIKTRGQQVTLSCSPISGHRSVSWYQQTPGQGLQFLFEYFSETQRNKGNFPGRFSGRQFSNSRSEMNVSTLELGDSALYLCASIRDSKNTGELFFGEGSRLTVL.

This clone was detected only a few times. The chain recombines TRBV2 with TRBJ1-6, with 8 bases lining up with TRBD1. The CDR3 totals 11 residues. CDR1 is SNHLY, CDR2 FYNNEI, per germline. After removal of 5 bases from V and 15 bases from J, the junction contained 3 bases not matched to a gene. This CDR3 reads CASSLGQGLHF. In DNA, the CDR3 is TGTGCCAGCAGTTTAGGACAGGGCCTCCACTTT.

J is TRBJ1-2 and V is TRBV6-2 or TRBV6-3, with TRBD1 as a possible D gene (6 bases). V dropped 0 bases and J dropped 0 bases, with 11 bases sitting between them. CDR1 and CDR2 (germline): MNHEY, SVGEGT. The CDR3 runs 16 residues. The CDR3 loop is CASSYSYRDANYGYTF. CDR3 sequence (DNA): TGTGCCAGCAGTTACTCCTACAGGGATGCTAACTATGGCTACACCTTC.

This clone was seen once. The V gene is TRBV5-5, the J gene TRBJ1-2, with D uncertain. With 1 base removed from V and 4 bases from J, the gap between germline ends came to 5 bases. CDR3 length: 12 residues. Germline CDR1 SGHKS, CDR2 YYEKEE (reference sequence). The CDR3 sequence is CASSLSGYGYTF. CDR3 bases: TGTGCCAGCAGCTTGTCGGGCTATGGCTACACCTTC.

This chain links TRBV2 with TRBJ1-4, with D unclear. V was cut by 8 bases and J by 3 bases, with 13 bases left in between. The germline V gene encodes CDR1 SNHLY and CDR2 FYNNEI. The length of the CDR3 is 14 residues. As DNA, the CDR3 is TGTGCCAGCCAGTTCCGCGGAGCTAATGAAAAACTGTTTTTT. This codes for CASQFRGANEKLFF.

The chain recombines TRBV24-1 with TRBJ2-1, with D unresolved. The V and J ends lost 4 bases and 4 bases respectively, with 10 bases between them. This CDR3 is 14 amino acids long. Germline CDR1 KGHDR, CDR2 SFDVKD. CDR3 sequence (DNA): TGTGCCACCAGTGACTCCCCAGATTACAATGAGCAGTTCTTC. Translation: CATSDSPDYNEQFF.

J is TRBJ2-5 and V is TRBV5-6; TRBD2 might be the D (6 bases). CDR1 SGHDT and CDR2 YYEEEE come from the germline V gene. The germline V and J ends were trimmed by 0 bases and 5 bases, with 11 bases remaining between them. The CDR3 spans 14 residues. CDR3 nucleotide sequence: TGTGCCAGCAGCTTGGGACTAGATGCGGAGACCCAGTACTTC. Protein: CASSLGLDAETQYF.

The chain has TRBV5-4 and TRBJ1-2; D is possibly TRBD1 (5 bases). The length of the CDR3 is 14 residues. V gave up 1 base and J gave up 6 bases, with 13 bases separating them. Per the germline V gene, CDR1 is SGHNT and CDR2 is YYREEE (reference sequence). The CDR3 bases are TGTGCCAGCAGCTTGCAGGGCGGAGGGGATGGCTACACCTTC. Protein product: CASSLQGGGDGYTF. Variable domain in full (rest from reference TRBV5-4 and TRBJ1-2): ETGVTQSPTHLIKTRGQQVTLRCSSQSGHNTVSWYQQALGQGPQFIFQYYREEENGRGNFPPRFSGLQFPNYSSELNVNALELDDSALYLCASSLQGGGDGYTFGSGTRLTVV.

The V call is TRBV11-3, the J call TRBJ1-4; tentative D call: TRBD1 (6 bases). The CDR3 spans 17 residues. V shed 4 bases and J shed 5 bases, with 20 bases lying between them. Germline loops: CDR1 SGHNT, CDR2 YENEEA. CDR3 in amino acids: CASSYSVRTDGNEKLFF. Here the CDR3 DNA reads TGTGCCAGCAGCTATTCGGTCCGGACAGATGGCAATGAAAAACTGTTTTTT. Combining the CDR3 with reference TRBV11-3 and TRBJ1-4 gives the whole variable domain EAGVVQSPRYKIIEKKQPVAFWCNPISGHNTLYWYLQNLGQGPELLIRYENEEAVDDSQLPKDRFSAERLKGVDSTLKIQPAELGDSAVYLCASSYSVRTDGNEKLFFGSGTQLSVL.

This chain links TRBV5-5 with TRBJ2-1; tentatively, D is TRBD2 (6 bases). The CDR3 is 14 amino acids. The V end was cut by 4 bases, the J end by 4 bases, with 12 bases between. Germline V lookup: CDR1 SGHKS, CDR2 YYEKEE (reference sequence). CDR3 loop: CASSAGLAYNEQFF. The CDR3, as DNA: TGTGCCAGCAGCGCGGGACTTGCTTACAATGAGCAGTTCTTC.

CDR3 DNA sequence: TGTGCCAGCCGGGAAGGGGGCACTGAAGCTTTCTTT. Protein sequence: CASREGGTEAFF. This rearrangement joins TRBV5-4 to TRBJ1-1, with D tentatively TRBD1 (6 bases). The CDR3 spans 12 residues. CDR1 and CDR2 from the germline V gene are SGHNT and YYREEE (reference sequence). V was pared by 7 bases and J by 4 bases, with 11 bases between.

The J gene is TRBJ2-7, the V gene TRBV3-1 (or the pseudogene TRBV3-2); TRBD2 matches at 9 bases. Trimming cost V 2 bases and J 3 bases; bases outside gene matches: 5. CDR1 is LGHDT and CDR2 is YNNKEL in the germline V gene (reference sequence). The CDR3 contains 15 residues. CDR3 in DNA: TGTGCCAGCAGCCAAAGTAGCGGGGGCTTCTACGAGCAGTACTTC. Protein product: CASSQSSGGFYEQYF.

This sequence joins TRBV19 and TRBJ2-6, with TRBD2 matching over 8 bases. The germline V gene has CDR1 LNHDA and CDR2 SQIVND (reference sequence). V shed 3 bases and J 8 bases; nucleotides not matched to a gene: 6. This CDR3 spans 15 amino acids. The CDR3 sequence is CASSIRQRETNVLTF. The DNA for the CDR3 is TGTGCCAGTAGTATTCGACAGCGGGAGACCAACGTCCTGACTTTC.

The chain combines TRBV3-1 (or the pseudogene TRBV3-2) with TRBJ1-3; D may be TRBD1 (6 bases). Trimming pared 2 bases from V and 1 base from J, leaving 6 bases between. The CDR3 consists of 14 residues. Per the germline V gene, CDR1 is LGHDT and CDR2 is YNNKEL (reference sequence). CDR3 in amino acids: CASSQTGSGNTIYF. The CDR3 DNA follows: TGTGCCAGCAGCCAAACAGGGTCTGGAAACACCATATATTTT.

The rearrangement links TRBV30 to TRBJ1-5; D gene ambiguous. The V and J ends lost 0 bases and 6 bases respectively, with 12 bases between them. The CDR3 sequence is 14 residues long. The germline V gene encodes CDR1 GTSNPN and CDR2 SVGIG (reference sequence). The CDR3 DNA follows: TGTGCCTGGAGTGTACTTAGGGAGGGTCAGCCCCAGCATTTT. Its protein product is CAWSVLREGQPQHF.